A selection of T cell receptor beta chains follows, all from one sample in a study of blood T cell repertoires in COVID-19. The assay was immunoSEQ multiplex PCR, and TCRdb's table has in-frame clones only and misses some. The sample has over 130,000 clones; approximately 86% are singletons. Sequencing used peripheral blood. The receptor source for this set is a man aged 70-80 years with acute or convalescent COVID-19. CDR3s include the opening cysteine and the closing phenylalanine or tryptophan. D genes are given only for firm matches. Clone size is not always given. Where it is, it says once, few, many or a class for expanded clones.

d_call: -
clone_size: -
j_call: TRBJ2-1
v_call: TRBV6-5
cdr3_nt: TGTGCCAGCAGGGAGTCCGGGACCTACAATGAGCAGTTCTTC
cdr3_aa: CASRESGTYNEQFF

d_call: TRBD2
clone_size: -
j_call: TRBJ2-1
v_call: TRBV5-4
cdr3_nt: TGTGCCAGCAGCTTGGCCGGGGGAGGGCTAAATAATGAGCAGTTCTTC
cdr3_aa: CASSLAGGGLNNEQFF

d_call: -
clone_size: once
j_call: TRBJ2-7
v_call: TRBV18
cdr3_nt: TGTGCCAGCTCACCACAGGTGGGGGGCTCCTACGAGCAGTACTTC
cdr3_aa: CASSPQVGGSYEQYF

d_call: TRBD1
clone_size: once
j_call: TRBJ2-3
v_call: TRBV19
cdr3_nt: TGTGCCAGTAGTCCCCGACAGGGGTCACTCACAGATACGCAGTATTTT
cdr3_aa: CASSPRQGSLTDTQYF

d_call: -
clone_size: -
j_call: TRBJ2-3
v_call: TRBV19
cdr3_nt: TGTGCCAGTAGTAGCCGACAGACAGATACGCAGTATTTT
cdr3_aa: CASSSRQTDTQYF

d_call: -
clone_size: -
j_call: TRBJ2-3
v_call: TRBV7-6
cdr3_nt: TGTGCCAGCAGCTTAGAACTAGCCGCAGATACGCAGTATTTT
cdr3_aa: CASSLELAADTQYF

d_call: TRBD1
clone_size: -
j_call: TRBJ1-1
v_call: TRBV29-1
cdr3_nt: TGCAGCATTGGGACAGGGTCCATGAACACTGAAGCTTTCTTT
cdr3_aa: CSIGTGSMNTEAFF

d_call: TRBD2
clone_size: -
j_call: TRBJ2-7
v_call: TRBV6-2/TRBV6-3
cdr3_nt: TGTGCCAGCAGTTCTCCGGGAGGAAAGCCCGAGCAGTACTTC
cdr3_aa: CASSSPGGKPEQYF

d_call: -
clone_size: -
j_call: TRBJ1-2
v_call: TRBV7-2
cdr3_nt: TGTGCCAGCAGCCCTCAGTTCGATCCGATCTATGGCTACACCTTC
cdr3_aa: CASSPQFDPIYGYTF

d_call: -
clone_size: -
j_call: TRBJ2-3
v_call: TRBV7-2
cdr3_nt: TGTGCCAGCAGCCCGAGCGGGCTAGGCACAGATACGCAGTATTTT
cdr3_aa: CASSPSGLGTDTQYF

d_call: -
clone_size: -
j_call: TRBJ1-1
v_call: TRBV29-1
cdr3_nt: TGCAGCGTTCAGGAAAGTCATGAAGCTTTCTTT
cdr3_aa: CSVQESHEAFF

d_call: TRBD2
clone_size: -
j_call: TRBJ2-2
v_call: TRBV27
cdr3_nt: TGTGCCAGCAGGGCCTACGGGGGGACCGGGGAGCTGTTTTTT
cdr3_aa: CASRAYGGTGELFF

d_call: TRBD2
clone_size: -
j_call: TRBJ2-1
v_call: TRBV6-5
cdr3_nt: TGTGCCAGCTCGCGGGGGGGTTGGGATGAGCAGTTCTTC
cdr3_aa: CASSRGGWDEQFF

d_call: -
clone_size: -
j_call: TRBJ2-2
v_call: TRBV7-3
cdr3_nt: TGTGCCAGCAGCCGACAGACCCCCAACACCGGGGAGCTGTTTTTT
cdr3_aa: CASSRQTPNTGELFF

d_call: -
clone_size: -
j_call: TRBJ1-1
v_call: TRBV7-2
cdr3_nt: TGTGCCAGCAGCTCCCGGACAGCTAACACTGAAGCTTTCTTT
cdr3_aa: CASSSRTANTEAFF

d_call: TRBD1
clone_size: -
j_call: TRBJ2-1
v_call: TRBV27
cdr3_nt: TGTGCCAGCAGCCCCATGGGACAGGTTAAGTTCAATGAGCAGTTCTTC
cdr3_aa: CASSPMGQVKFNEQFF

d_call: TRBD2
clone_size: -
j_call: TRBJ2-7
v_call: TRBV5-1
cdr3_nt: TGCGCCAGCAGTCCGGGAGGGGGGAACTCCTACGAGCAGTACTTC
cdr3_aa: CASSPGGGNSYEQYF

d_call: TRBD1
clone_size: few
j_call: TRBJ2-3
v_call: TRBV18
cdr3_nt: TGTGCCAGCTCACCGGGACAGGTTAGCACAGATACGCAGTATTTT
cdr3_aa: CASSPGQVSTDTQYF

d_call: TRBD1
clone_size: -
j_call: TRBJ2-7
v_call: TRBV24-1
cdr3_nt: TGTGCCACCAGTGAATCCGGGACAGGGACCAACGAGCAGTACTTC
cdr3_aa: CATSESGTGTNEQYF

d_call: TRBD1
clone_size: -
j_call: TRBJ1-2
v_call: TRBV5-6
cdr3_nt: TGTGCCAGCAGCTCCACGGGGACAGATGCTAACTATGGCTACACCTTC
cdr3_aa: CASSSTGTDANYGYTF

d_call: -
clone_size: -
j_call: TRBJ1-5
v_call: TRBV7-8
cdr3_nt: TGTGCCAGCAGCCCGGGGGACGGTAGCAATCAGCCCCAGCATTTT
cdr3_aa: CASSPGDGSNQPQHF

d_call: -
clone_size: -
j_call: TRBJ1-1
v_call: TRBV2
cdr3_nt: TGTGCCAGCAGTGAGCTGGGGAGGGGGGGCACTGAAGCTTTCTTT
cdr3_aa: CASSELGRGGTEAFF

d_call: TRBD1
clone_size: -
j_call: TRBJ2-7
v_call: TRBV11-3
cdr3_nt: TGTGCCAGCAGCTTAGGACCGGGACAGGGGGGCTCCTACGAGCAGTACTTC
cdr3_aa: CASSLGPGQGGSYEQYF

d_call: TRBD2
clone_size: -
j_call: TRBJ2-7
v_call: TRBV24-1
cdr3_nt: TGTGCCAGCTCAGCGGGAGGGCCGAATTACGAGCAGTACTTC
cdr3_aa: CASSAGGPNYEQYF

d_call: TRBD2
clone_size: -
j_call: TRBJ2-3
v_call: TRBV5-5
cdr3_nt: TGTGCCAGCAGCCCCAAACTAGCGGGGAACACAGATACGCAGTATTTT
cdr3_aa: CASSPKLAGNTDTQYF

d_call: -
clone_size: once
j_call: TRBJ2-7
v_call: TRBV6-6
cdr3_nt: TGTGCCAGCAGTTACTCTACAGGGCTGGGGACCTACGAGCAGTACTTC
cdr3_aa: CASSYSTGLGTYEQYF

d_call: -
clone_size: -
j_call: TRBJ1-2
v_call: TRBV28
cdr3_nt: TGTGCCAGCAGTTTAGGGGGGGCAGCCAACTATGGCTACACCTTC
cdr3_aa: CASSLGGAANYGYTF

d_call: -
clone_size: -
j_call: TRBJ2-5
v_call: TRBV5-1
cdr3_nt: TGCGCCAGCAGCTTGACGGGTGCGGAGCAAGAGACCCAGTACTTC
cdr3_aa: CASSLTGAEQETQYF

d_call: -
clone_size: once
j_call: TRBJ2-5
v_call: TRBV5-1
cdr3_nt: TGCGCCAGCAGCTCGACGGGATCCGTAGAGACCCAGTACTTC
cdr3_aa: CASSSTGSVETQYF

d_call: TRBD1
clone_size: few
j_call: TRBJ1-2
v_call: TRBV2
cdr3_nt: TGTGCCAGCAGTACGAGCACAGGGGAAGTCTATGGCTACACCTTC
cdr3_aa: CASSTSTGEVYGYTF

d_call: -
clone_size: -
j_call: TRBJ2-1
v_call: TRBV30
cdr3_nt: TGTGCCTGGAGCAGGGGCCCGAGTGAGCAGTTCTTC
cdr3_aa: CAWSRGPSEQFF

d_call: -
clone_size: -
j_call: TRBJ1-1
v_call: TRBV2
cdr3_nt: TGTGCCAGCAAGAGGGCGGGGACTGAAGCTTTCTTT
cdr3_aa: CASKRAGTEAFF

d_call: TRBD1
clone_size: -
j_call: TRBJ2-5
v_call: TRBV7-9
cdr3_nt: TGTGCCAGCAGCTCCCAAGACAGGGGAGTAAGAGAGACCCAGTACTTC
cdr3_aa: CASSSQDRGVRETQYF

d_call: TRBD2
clone_size: -
j_call: TRBJ2-1
v_call: TRBV11-2
cdr3_nt: TGTGCCAGCAGCTCAGGACTAGCGGGACCGAATGAGCAGTTCTTC
cdr3_aa: CASSSGLAGPNEQFF

d_call: -
clone_size: -
j_call: TRBJ1-5
v_call: TRBV21-1
cdr3_nt: TGTGCCAGCAGCAAAGGCGGATCCCCCCAGCATTTT
cdr3_aa: CASSKGGSPQHF

d_call: TRBD2
clone_size: -
j_call: TRBJ2-1
v_call: TRBV14
cdr3_nt: TGTGCCAGCAGCCCCGGACTAGCAGGTCACAATGAGCAGTTCTTC
cdr3_aa: CASSPGLAGHNEQFF

d_call: TRBD2
clone_size: once
j_call: TRBJ2-1
v_call: TRBV6-4
cdr3_nt: TGTGCCAGCAGTAGGGCTAGCGGGAACCCCGATGAGCAGTTCTTC
cdr3_aa: CASSRASGNPDEQFF

d_call: TRBD1
clone_size: -
j_call: TRBJ1-5
v_call: TRBV2
cdr3_nt: TGTGCCAGCAGCGGTAGGACAGGGGGGAGTCAGCCCCAGCATTTT
cdr3_aa: CASSGRTGGSQPQHF

d_call: TRBD1
clone_size: -
j_call: TRBJ1-4
v_call: TRBV7-6
cdr3_nt: TGTGCCAGCAGCGTCGGGACAGGGGCGAATGAAAAACTGTTTTTT
cdr3_aa: CASSVGTGANEKLFF

d_call: -
clone_size: -
j_call: TRBJ1-1
v_call: TRBV21-1
cdr3_nt: TGTGCCAGCAGCAAGAGAGAGCGCCCGGGACAGGGAGGCACTGAAGCTTTCTTT
cdr3_aa: CASSKRERPGQGGTEAFF

d_call: -
clone_size: -
j_call: TRBJ1-1
v_call: TRBV6-5
cdr3_nt: TGTGCCAGCAGTATGACAGGAATGAACACTGAAGCTTTCTTT
cdr3_aa: CASSMTGMNTEAFF

d_call: TRBD1
clone_size: -
j_call: TRBJ2-5
v_call: TRBV5-6
cdr3_nt: TGTGCCAGCAGCCCCACAGGGGGCGTTTGGGAGACCCAGTACTTC
cdr3_aa: CASSPTGGVWETQYF

d_call: TRBD1
clone_size: -
j_call: TRBJ1-4
v_call: TRBV15
cdr3_nt: TGTGCCACCAGCAGAGATACAGCTGGACAGGGGTTTGAAAAACTGTTTTTT
cdr3_aa: CATSRDTAGQGFEKLFF

d_call: -
clone_size: -
j_call: TRBJ1-1
v_call: TRBV20-1
cdr3_nt: TGCAGTGCCGCAGGGGAGACTGAAGCTTTCTTT
cdr3_aa: CSAAGETEAFF

d_call: -
clone_size: -
j_call: TRBJ1-1
v_call: TRBV29-1
cdr3_nt: TGCAGCGTTGCCCGCTCGAGAGGGAACACTGAAGCTTTCTTT
cdr3_aa: CSVARSRGNTEAFF

d_call: TRBD2
clone_size: -
j_call: TRBJ2-7
v_call: TRBV30
cdr3_nt: TGTGCCTGGAGGTTAGCGGGAGACGGCTACGAGCAGTACTTC
cdr3_aa: CAWRLAGDGYEQYF

d_call: TRBD1
clone_size: -
j_call: TRBJ1-5
v_call: TRBV18
cdr3_nt: TGTGCCAGCTCAGCCGACAGGGCCCAGCCCCAGCATTTT
cdr3_aa: CASSADRAQPQHF

d_call: -
clone_size: -
j_call: TRBJ1-6
v_call: TRBV2
cdr3_nt: TGTGCCAGCAGTGGGTCGTTTTCGGGGGGGCCCCTCCACTTT
cdr3_aa: CASSGSFSGGPLHF

d_call: TRBD1
clone_size: few
j_call: TRBJ1-1
v_call: TRBV19
cdr3_nt: TGTGCCAGTAGTATAGGGACAGGCGGCCGGGCTGAAGCTTTCTTT
cdr3_aa: CASSIGTGGRAEAFF

d_call: TRBD2
clone_size: -
j_call: TRBJ2-3
v_call: TRBV28
cdr3_nt: TGTGCCAGCAGTCCTCTAGCGGGCAACGCAGATACGCAGTATTTT
cdr3_aa: CASSPLAGNADTQYF

d_call: TRBD2
clone_size: -
j_call: TRBJ2-2
v_call: TRBV3-1/TRBV3-2
cdr3_nt: TGTGCCAGCAGCCAACTCGCGGGAGGTTGGGACACCGGGGAGCTGTTTTTT
cdr3_aa: CASSQLAGGWDTGELFF

d_call: TRBD2
clone_size: -
j_call: TRBJ2-1
v_call: TRBV3-1/TRBV3-2
cdr3_nt: TGTGCCAGCAGTGTGGCGGGAGGGTTGAATGAGCAGTTCTTC
cdr3_aa: CASSVAGGLNEQFF

d_call: TRBD2
clone_size: -
j_call: TRBJ2-1
v_call: TRBV6-5
cdr3_nt: TGTGCCAGCACCCCAAAAGGGACTAGGGACGAGCAGTTCTTC
cdr3_aa: CASTPKGTRDEQFF

d_call: -
clone_size: -
j_call: TRBJ1-5
v_call: TRBV15
cdr3_nt: TGTGCCACCAGCATACAGGGTAATCAGCCCCAGCATTTT
cdr3_aa: CATSIQGNQPQHF

d_call: -
clone_size: -
j_call: TRBJ2-2
v_call: TRBV4-2
cdr3_nt: TGTGCCAGCAGCCAAGAATTAGCCGGGGAGCTGTTTTTT
cdr3_aa: CASSQELAGELFF

d_call: TRBD1
clone_size: -
j_call: TRBJ1-1
v_call: TRBV11-2
cdr3_nt: TGTGCCAGCAGCTTAGTCGCGGGACCAGGGGGCCCGAACACTGAAGCTTTCTTT
cdr3_aa: CASSLVAGPGGPNTEAFF

d_call: -
clone_size: -
j_call: TRBJ2-3
v_call: TRBV5-8
cdr3_nt: TGTGCCAGCAGCCTCGGGGGTCCCACAGATACGCAGTATTTT
cdr3_aa: CASSLGGPTDTQYF

d_call: -
clone_size: once
j_call: TRBJ1-3
v_call: TRBV19
cdr3_nt: TGTGCCAGTACAGACAGGCGACGCTCTGGAAACACCATATATTTT
cdr3_aa: CASTDRRRSGNTIYF

d_call: -
clone_size: -
j_call: TRBJ2-2
v_call: TRBV29-1
cdr3_nt: TGCAGCGCGGACAGTTCTGAGGGCGGGGAGCTGTTTTTT
cdr3_aa: CSADSSEGGELFF

d_call: -
clone_size: -
j_call: TRBJ2-2
v_call: TRBV15
cdr3_nt: TGTGCCACCAGCAGAGGCGGGGGCGACACCGGGGAGCTGTTTTTT
cdr3_aa: CATSRGGGDTGELFF